What follows are 9 T cell receptor beta chains derived from one specimen sequenced in a study of T cell responses to AZD1222 COVID-19 vaccine. Data came from immunoSEQ multiplex PCR; TCRdb stores just in-frame clones and leaves some out. The table records 130,000 or so clones, around 89% of them present only once. Here the sequenced sample was peripheral blood, taken 28 days after the second AZD1222 dose. The source is an adult who received the AZD1222 COVID-19 vaccine.

This chain links TRBV2 with TRBJ1-4, with D maybe TRBD1 (5 bases). Germline CDR1 is SNHLY and CDR2 is FYNNEI. This CDR3 comprises 15 residues. The V gene lost 7 bases and the J gene lost 4 bases, with 16 bases spanning the gap. CDR3 DNA: TGTGCCAGCACCCGTGGGGCAGGCGGTAATGAAAAACTGTTTTTT. Its translation: CASTRGAGGNEKLFF.

This clone was found once. This chain connects TRBV30 to TRBJ1-2; the D is unclear. Per germline, CDR1 GTSNPN and CDR2 SVGIG (reference sequence). Deletions cut 1 base from V and 7 bases from J, with 13 bases between. CDR3 length: 13 amino acids. The CDR3 DNA sequence: TGTGCCTGGAGTGCACCCGGGTCAGGTGGCTACACCTTC. This gives the protein CAWSAPGSGGYTF.

In its sample, this clone was seen a few times. The chain uses TRBV2 and TRBJ2-5; 8 bases align to TRBD1. CDR1 and CDR2 (germline): SNHLY, FYNNEI. CDR3 length: 15 residues. V was clipped by 6 bases and J by 5 bases; unmatched bases: 11. CDR3 amino acids: CASRASTGVGETQYF. The CDR3 nucleotides read TGTGCCAGCAGGGCCTCGACAGGGGTTGGGGAGACCCAGTACTTC.

The V gene is TRBV15, the J gene TRBJ1-5; 9 positions agree with TRBD1. Germline V gives CDR1 LNHNV, CDR2 YYDKDF (reference sequence). V dropped 1 base and J dropped 2; count of bases not matched to a gene: 3. The CDR3 is 16 amino acids. CDR3 sequence (DNA): TGTGCCACCAGCAGAGGGGACAGGGTTGGCAATCAGCCCCAGCATTTT. Its translation is CATSRGDRVGNQPQHF.

This clone was seen only once. The genes are TRBV15 and TRBJ1-1; D perhaps matches TRBD1 (6 bases). V lost 5 bases and J 3 bases, leaving 16 bases between the germline ends. This CDR3 is 15 amino acids long. Germline V gene lookup returns CDR1 LNHNV and CDR2 YYDKDF (reference sequence). The CDR3 region has the DNA TGTGCCACCAGCCCTGAACGGGGGCAGCACACTGAAGCTTTCTTT. Translation: CATSPERGQHTEAFF.

The chain combines TRBV7-9 with TRBJ1-2, with TRBD1 matching 7 bases. The ends lost 5 bases at V and 13 bases at J; junction bases unmatched: 19. Germline-derived CDR1 and CDR2 are SEHNR and FQNEAQ (reference sequence). The CDR3 runs 15 residues. Here the CDR3 reads CASSQTRTGARKCTF. The CDR3, as DNA: TGTGCCAGCAGCCAAACCCGCACAGGGGCGCGTAAGTGCACCTTC.

The CDR3 sequence is CASSPQGQGNEQYF. The CDR3 bases are TGTGCCAGCAGCCCGCAGGGACAGGGCAACGAGCAGTACTTC. The chain employs TRBV5-4 and TRBJ2-7, with TRBD1 matching 9 bases. V shed 4 bases and J 5 bases; nucleotides not matched to a gene: 7. The CDR3 covers 14 residues. Germline CDR1 reads SGHNT; CDR2 reads YYREEE (reference sequence). The variable domain in full, with the rest retrieved from reference TRBV5-4 and TRBJ2-7, is ETGVTQSPTHLIKTRGQQVTLRCSSQSGHNTVSWYQQALGQGPQFIFQYYREEENGRGNFPPRFSGLQFPNYSSELNVNALELDDSALYLCASSPQGQGNEQYFGPGTRLTVT.

The genes are TRBV7-3 and TRBJ2-7; D may match TRBD1 or TRBD2 (5 bases each). Trimming removed 2 bases at V and 3 bases at J, with 11 bases between. CDR1 and CDR2 from the germline V gene are SGHTA and FQGTGA. The CDR3 sequence is 14 residues long. The DNA of the CDR3 is TGTGCCAGCAGCTTATACGGGGCGGGCTACGAGCAGTACTTC. As protein: CASSLYGAGYEQYF.

The chain's CDR3 is CSVDMSNYGYTF. The CDR3 DNA follows: TGCAGCGTTGATATGAGTAACTATGGCTACACCTTC. V gene TRBV29-1 combines with J gene TRBJ1-2; no clear D. The CDR3 has 12 residues. Germline CDR1 SQVTM, CDR2 ANQGSEA. Trimming took 3 bases from V and 1 from J, leaving 6 bases between them.